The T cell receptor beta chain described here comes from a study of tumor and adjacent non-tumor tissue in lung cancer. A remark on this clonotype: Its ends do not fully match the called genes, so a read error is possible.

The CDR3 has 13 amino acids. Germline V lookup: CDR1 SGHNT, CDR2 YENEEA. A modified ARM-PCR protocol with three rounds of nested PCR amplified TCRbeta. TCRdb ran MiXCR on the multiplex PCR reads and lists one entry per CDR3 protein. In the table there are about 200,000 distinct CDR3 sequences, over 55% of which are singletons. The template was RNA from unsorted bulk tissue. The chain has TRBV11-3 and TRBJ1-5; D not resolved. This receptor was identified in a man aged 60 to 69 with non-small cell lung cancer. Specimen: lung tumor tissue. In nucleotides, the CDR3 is TGCGCCAGCGGCTCCTCGAAGGATCAGCCCCAGCATTTT. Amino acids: CASGSSKDQPQHF.